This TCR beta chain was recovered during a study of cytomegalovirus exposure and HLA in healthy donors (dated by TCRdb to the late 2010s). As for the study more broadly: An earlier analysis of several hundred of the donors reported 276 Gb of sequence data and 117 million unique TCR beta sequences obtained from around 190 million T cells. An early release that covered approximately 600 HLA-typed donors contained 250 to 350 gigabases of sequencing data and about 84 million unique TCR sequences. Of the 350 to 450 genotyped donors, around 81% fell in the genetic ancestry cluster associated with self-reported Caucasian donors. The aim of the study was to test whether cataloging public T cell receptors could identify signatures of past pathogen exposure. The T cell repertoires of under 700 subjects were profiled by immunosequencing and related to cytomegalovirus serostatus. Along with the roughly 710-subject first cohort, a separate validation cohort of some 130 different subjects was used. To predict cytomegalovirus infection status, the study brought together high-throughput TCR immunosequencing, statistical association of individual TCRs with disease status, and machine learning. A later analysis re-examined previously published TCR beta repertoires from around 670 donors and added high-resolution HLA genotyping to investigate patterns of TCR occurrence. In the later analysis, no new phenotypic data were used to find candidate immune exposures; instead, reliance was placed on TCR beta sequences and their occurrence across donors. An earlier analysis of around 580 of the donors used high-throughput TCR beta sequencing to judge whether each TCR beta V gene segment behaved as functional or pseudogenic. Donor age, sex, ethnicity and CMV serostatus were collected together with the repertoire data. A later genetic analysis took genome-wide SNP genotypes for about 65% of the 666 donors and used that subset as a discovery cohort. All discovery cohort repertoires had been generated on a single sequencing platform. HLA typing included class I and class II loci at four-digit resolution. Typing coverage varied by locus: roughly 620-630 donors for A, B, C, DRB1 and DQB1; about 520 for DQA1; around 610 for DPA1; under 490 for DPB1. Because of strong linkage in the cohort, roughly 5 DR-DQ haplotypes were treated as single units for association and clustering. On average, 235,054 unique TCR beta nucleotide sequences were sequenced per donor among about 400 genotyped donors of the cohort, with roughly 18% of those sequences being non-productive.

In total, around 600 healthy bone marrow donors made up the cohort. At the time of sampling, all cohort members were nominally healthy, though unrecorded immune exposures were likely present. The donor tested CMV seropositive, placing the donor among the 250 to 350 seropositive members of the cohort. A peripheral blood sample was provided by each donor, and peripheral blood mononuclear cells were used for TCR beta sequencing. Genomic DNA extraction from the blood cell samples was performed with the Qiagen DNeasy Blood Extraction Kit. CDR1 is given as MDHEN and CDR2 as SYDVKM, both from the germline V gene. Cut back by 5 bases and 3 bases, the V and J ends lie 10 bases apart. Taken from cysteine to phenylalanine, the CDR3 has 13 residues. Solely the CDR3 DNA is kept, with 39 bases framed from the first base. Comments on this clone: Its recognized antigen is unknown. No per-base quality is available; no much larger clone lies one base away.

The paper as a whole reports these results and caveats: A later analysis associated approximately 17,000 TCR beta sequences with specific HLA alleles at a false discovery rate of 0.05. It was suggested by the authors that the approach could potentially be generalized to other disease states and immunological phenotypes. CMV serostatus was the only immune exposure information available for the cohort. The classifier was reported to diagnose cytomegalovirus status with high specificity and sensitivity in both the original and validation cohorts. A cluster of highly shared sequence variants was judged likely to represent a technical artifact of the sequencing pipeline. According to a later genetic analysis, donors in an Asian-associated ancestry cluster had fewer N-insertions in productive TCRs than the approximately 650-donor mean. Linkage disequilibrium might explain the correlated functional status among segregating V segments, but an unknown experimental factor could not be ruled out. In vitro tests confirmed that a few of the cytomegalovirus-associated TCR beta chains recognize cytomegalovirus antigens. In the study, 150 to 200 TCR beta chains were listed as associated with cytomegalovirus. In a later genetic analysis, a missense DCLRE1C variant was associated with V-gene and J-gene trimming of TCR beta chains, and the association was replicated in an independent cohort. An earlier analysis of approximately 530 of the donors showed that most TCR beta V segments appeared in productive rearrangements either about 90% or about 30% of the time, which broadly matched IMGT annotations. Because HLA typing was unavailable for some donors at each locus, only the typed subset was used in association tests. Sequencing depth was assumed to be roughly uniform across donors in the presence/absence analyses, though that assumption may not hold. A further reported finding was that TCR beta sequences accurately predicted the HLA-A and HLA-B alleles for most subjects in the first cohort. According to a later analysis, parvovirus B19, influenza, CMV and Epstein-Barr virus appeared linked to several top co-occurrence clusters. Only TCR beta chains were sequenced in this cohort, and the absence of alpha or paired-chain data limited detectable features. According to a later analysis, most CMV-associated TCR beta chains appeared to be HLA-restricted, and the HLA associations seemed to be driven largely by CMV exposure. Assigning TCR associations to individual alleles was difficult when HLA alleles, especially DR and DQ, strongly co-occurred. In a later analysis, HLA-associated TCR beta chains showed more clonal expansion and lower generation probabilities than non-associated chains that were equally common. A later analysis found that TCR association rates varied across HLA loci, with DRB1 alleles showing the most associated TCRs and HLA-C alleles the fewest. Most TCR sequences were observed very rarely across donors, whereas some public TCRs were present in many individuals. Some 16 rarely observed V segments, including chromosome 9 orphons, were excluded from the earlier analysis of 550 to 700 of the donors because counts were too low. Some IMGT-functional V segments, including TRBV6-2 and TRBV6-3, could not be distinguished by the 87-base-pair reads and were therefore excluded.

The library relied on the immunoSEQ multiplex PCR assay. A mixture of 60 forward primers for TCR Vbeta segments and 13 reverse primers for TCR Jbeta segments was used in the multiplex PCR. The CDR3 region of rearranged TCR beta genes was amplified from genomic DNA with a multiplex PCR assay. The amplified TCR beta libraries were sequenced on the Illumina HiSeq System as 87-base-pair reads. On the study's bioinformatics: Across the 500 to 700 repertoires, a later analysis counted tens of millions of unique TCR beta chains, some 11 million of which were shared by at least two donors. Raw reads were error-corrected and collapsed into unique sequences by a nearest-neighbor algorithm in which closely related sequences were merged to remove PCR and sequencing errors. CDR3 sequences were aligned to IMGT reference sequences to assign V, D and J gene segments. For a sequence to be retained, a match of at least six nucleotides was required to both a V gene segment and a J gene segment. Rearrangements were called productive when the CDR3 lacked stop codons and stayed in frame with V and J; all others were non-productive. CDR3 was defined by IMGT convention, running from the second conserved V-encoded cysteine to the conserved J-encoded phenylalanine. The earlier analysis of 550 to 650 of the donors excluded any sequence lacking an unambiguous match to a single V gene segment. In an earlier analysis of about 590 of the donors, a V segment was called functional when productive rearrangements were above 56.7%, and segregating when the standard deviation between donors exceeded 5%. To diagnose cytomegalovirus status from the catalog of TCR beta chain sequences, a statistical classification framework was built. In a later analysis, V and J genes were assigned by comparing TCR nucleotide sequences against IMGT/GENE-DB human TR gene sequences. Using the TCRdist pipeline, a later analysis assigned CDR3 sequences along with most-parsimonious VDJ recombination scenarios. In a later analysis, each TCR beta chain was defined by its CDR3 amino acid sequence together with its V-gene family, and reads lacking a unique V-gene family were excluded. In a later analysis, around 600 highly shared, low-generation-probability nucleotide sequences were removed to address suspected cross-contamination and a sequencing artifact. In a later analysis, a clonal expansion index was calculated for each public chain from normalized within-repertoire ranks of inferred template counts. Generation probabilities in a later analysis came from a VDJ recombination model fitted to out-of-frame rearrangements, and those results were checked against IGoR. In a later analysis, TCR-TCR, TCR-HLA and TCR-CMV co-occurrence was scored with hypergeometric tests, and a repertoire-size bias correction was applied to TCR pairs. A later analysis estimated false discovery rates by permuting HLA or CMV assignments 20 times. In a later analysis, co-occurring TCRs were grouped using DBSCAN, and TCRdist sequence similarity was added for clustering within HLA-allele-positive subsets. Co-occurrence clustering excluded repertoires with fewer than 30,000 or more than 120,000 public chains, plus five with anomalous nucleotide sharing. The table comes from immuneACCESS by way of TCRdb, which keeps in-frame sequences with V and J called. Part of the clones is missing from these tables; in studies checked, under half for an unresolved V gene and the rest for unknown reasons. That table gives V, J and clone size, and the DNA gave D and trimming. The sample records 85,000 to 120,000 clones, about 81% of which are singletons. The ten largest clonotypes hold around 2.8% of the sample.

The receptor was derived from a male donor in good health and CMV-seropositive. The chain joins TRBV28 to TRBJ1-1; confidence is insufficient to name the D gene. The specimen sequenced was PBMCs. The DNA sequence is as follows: TGTGCCAGCAGTGTGAGACACGACACTGAAGCTTTCTTT. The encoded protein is CASSVRHDTEAFF.